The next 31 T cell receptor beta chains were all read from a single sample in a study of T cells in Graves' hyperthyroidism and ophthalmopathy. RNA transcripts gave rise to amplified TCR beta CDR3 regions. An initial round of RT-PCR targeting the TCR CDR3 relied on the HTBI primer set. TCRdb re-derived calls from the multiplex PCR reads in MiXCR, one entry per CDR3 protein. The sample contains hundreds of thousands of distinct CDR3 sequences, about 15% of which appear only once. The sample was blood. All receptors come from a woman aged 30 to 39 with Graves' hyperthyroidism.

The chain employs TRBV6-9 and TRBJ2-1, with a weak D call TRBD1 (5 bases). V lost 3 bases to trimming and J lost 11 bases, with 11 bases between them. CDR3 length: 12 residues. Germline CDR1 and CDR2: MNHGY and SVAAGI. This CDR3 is CASSYDSPQQFF. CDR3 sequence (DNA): TGTGCCAGCAGTTACGACAGCCCACAGCAGTTCTTC.

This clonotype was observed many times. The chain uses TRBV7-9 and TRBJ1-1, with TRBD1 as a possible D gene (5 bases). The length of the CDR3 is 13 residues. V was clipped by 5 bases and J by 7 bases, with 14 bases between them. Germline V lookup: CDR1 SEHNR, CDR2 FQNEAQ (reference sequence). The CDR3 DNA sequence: TGTGCCAGCAGCCAACTCCACAGGAGTGAAGCTTTCTTT. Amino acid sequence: CASSQLHRSEAFF.

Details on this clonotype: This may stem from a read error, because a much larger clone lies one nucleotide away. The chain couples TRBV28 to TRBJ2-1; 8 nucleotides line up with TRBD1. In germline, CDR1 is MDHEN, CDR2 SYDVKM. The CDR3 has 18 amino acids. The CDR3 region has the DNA TGTACCAGCAGTTTATTCTCGGCCCGGGACAGGTTGACGAATGAGCAGTTCTTC. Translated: CTSSLFSARDRLTNEQFF. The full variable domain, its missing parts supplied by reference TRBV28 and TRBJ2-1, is DVKVTQSSRYLVKRTGEKVFLECVQDMDHENMFWYRQDPGLGLRLIYFSYDVKMKEKGDIPEGYSVSREKKERFSLILESASTNQTSMYLCTSSLFSARDRLTNEQFFGPGTRLTVL.

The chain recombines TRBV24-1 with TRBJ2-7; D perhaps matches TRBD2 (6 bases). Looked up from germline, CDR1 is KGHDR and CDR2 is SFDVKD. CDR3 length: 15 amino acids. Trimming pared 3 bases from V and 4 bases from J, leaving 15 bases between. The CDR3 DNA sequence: TGTGCCACCAGTGATGAGATGGGAGGTAATTACGAGCAGTACTTC. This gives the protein CATSDEMGGNYEQYF.

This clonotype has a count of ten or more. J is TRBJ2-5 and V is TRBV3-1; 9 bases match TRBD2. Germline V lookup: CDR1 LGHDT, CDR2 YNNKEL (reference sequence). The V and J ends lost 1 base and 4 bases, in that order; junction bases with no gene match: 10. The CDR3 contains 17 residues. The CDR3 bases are TGTGCCAGCAGCCAAGGGGCTAGCGGGATAATTGGAGAGACCCAGTACTTC. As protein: CASSQGASGIIGETQYF.

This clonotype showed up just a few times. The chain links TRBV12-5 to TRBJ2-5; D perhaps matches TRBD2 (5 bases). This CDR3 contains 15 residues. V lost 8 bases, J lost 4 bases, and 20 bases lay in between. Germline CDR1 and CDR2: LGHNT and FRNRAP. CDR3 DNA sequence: TGTGCTAGTTCAGGTGGACTCTACTGGGGAGAGACCCAGTACTTC. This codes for CASSGGLYWGETQYF.

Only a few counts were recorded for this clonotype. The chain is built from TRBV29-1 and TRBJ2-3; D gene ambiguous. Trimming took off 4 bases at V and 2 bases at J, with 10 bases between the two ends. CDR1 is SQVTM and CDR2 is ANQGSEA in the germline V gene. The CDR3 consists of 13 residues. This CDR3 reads CSVAGRNTDTQYF. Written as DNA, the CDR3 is TGCAGCGTTGCCGGACGGAACACAGATACGCAGTATTTT.

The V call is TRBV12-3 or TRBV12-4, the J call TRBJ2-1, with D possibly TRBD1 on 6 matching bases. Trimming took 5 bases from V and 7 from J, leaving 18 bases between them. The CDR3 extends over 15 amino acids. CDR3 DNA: TGTGCCAGCAGTGCCCCGGCCCAGGGGTCAAATGAGCAGTTCTTC. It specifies CASSAPAQGSNEQFF.

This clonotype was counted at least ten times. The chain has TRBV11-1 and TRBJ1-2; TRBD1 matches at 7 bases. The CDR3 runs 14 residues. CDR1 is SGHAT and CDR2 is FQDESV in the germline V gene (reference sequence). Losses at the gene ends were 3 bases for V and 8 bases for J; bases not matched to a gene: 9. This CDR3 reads CASSFGQAVGGYTF. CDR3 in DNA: TGTGCCAGCAGCTTCGGACAGGCGGTGGGCGGCTACACCTTC.

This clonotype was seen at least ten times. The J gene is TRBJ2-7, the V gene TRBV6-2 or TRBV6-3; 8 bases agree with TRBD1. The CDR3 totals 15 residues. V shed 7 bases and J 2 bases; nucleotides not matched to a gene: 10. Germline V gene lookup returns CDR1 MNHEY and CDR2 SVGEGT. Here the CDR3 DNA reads TGTGCCAGCATGGAGGACAGGGCCTCGACCTACGAGCAGTACTTC. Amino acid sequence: CASMEDRASTYEQYF.

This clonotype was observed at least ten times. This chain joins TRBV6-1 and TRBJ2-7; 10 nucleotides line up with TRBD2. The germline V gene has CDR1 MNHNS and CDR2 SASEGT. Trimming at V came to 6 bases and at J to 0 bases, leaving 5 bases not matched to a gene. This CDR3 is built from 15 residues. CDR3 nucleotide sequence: TGTGCCAGCAGACGGAAGCGGGAGGGCTCCTACGAGCAGTACTTC. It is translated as CASRRKREGSYEQYF.

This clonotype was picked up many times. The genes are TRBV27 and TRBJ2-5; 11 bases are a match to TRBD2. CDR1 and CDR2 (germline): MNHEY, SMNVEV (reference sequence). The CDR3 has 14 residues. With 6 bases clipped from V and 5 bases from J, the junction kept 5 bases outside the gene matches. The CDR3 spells CASRALAGGETQYF. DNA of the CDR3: TGTGCCAGCAGAGCCCTAGCGGGAGGCGAGACCCAGTACTTC.

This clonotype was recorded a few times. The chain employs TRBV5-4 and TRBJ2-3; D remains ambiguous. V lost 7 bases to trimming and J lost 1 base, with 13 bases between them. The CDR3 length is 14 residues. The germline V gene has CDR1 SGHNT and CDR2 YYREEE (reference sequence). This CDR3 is CASGVDAGTDTQYF. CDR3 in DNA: TGTGCCAGCGGAGTTGACGCTGGCACAGATACGCAGTATTTT.

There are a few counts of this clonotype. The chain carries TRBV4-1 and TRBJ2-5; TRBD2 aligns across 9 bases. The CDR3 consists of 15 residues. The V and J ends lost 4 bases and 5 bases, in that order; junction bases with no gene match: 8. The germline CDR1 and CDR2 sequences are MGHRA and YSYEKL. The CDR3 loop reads CASSRAGGAGETQYF. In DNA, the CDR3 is TGCGCCAGCAGCCGTGCGGGGGGGGCCGGGGAGACCCAGTACTTC.

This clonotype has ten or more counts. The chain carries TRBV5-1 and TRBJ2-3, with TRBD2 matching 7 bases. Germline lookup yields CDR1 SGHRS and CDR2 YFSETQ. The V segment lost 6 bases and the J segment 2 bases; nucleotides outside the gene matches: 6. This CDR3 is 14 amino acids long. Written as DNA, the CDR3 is TGCGCCAGCATGGAGGGAGGGAACACAGATACGCAGTATTTT. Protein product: CASMEGGNTDTQYF. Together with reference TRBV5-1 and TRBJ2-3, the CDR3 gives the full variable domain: KAGVTQTPRYLIKTRGQQVTLSCSPISGHRSVSWYQQTPGQGLQFLFEYFSETQRNKGNFPGRFSGRQFSNSRSEMNVSTLELGDSALYLCASMEGGNTDTQYFGPGTRLTVL.

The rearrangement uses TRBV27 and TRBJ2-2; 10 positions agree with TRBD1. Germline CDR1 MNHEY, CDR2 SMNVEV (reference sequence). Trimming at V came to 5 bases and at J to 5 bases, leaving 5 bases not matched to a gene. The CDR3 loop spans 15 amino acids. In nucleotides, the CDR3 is TGTGCCAGCAGTCCTGGGACAGGGGCTACCGGGGAGCTGTTTTTT. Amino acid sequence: CASSPGTGATGELFF.

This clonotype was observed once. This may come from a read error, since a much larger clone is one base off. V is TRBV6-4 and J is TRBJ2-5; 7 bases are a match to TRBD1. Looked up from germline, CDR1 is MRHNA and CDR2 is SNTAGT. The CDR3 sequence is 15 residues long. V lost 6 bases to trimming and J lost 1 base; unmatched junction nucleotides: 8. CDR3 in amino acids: CASRAGGTIQETQYF. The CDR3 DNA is TGTGCCAGCAGGGCAGGGGGTACAATCCAAGAGACCCAGTACTTC.

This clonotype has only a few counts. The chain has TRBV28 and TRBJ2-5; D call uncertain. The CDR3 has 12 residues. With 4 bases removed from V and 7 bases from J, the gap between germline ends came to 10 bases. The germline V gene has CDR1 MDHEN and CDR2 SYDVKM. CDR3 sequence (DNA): TGTGCCAGCAGTTATAACTGGGGGACCCAGTACTTC. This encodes CASSYNWGTQYF.

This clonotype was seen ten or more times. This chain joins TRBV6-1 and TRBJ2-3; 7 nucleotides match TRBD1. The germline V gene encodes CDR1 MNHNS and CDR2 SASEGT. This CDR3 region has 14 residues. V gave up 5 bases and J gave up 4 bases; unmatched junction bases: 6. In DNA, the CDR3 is TGTGCCAGCAGTTCGACAGGGATTGCAGATACGCAGTATTTT. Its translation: CASSSTGIADTQYF.

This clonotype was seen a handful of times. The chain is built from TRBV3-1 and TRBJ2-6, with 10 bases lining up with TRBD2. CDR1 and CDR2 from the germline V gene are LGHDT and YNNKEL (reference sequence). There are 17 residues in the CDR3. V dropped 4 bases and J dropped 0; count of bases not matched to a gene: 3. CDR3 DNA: TGTGCCAGCAGCCTGGGACTAGCGACCTCTGGGGCCAACGTCCTGACTTTC. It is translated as CASSLGLATSGANVLTF.

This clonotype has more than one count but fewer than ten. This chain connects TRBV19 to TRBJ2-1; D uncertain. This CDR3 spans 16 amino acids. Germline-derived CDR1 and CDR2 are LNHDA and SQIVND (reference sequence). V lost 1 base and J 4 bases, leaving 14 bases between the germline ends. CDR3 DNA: TGTGCCAGTAGTATAGCGGCAGGTCCGGGTTACAATGAGCAGTTCTTC. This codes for CASSIAAGPGYNEQFF.

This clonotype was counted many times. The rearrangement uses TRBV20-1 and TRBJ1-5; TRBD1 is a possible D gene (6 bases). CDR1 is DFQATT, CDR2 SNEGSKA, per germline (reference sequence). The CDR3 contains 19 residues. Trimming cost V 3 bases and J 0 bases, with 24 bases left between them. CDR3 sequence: CSARDPDGQRLYSNQPQHF. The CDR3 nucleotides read TGCAGTGCTAGGGATCCCGACGGACAGCGCCTCTATAGCAATCAGCCCCAGCATTTT.

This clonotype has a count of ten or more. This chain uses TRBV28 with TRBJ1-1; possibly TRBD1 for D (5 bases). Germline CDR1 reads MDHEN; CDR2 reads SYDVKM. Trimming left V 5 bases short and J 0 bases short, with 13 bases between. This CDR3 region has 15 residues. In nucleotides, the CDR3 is TGTGCCAGCAGTCCCCGGGACCGTTTGAACACTGAAGCTTTCTTT. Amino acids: CASSPRDRLNTEAFF. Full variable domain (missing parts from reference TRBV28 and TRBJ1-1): DVKVTQSSRYLVKRTGEKVFLECVQDMDHENMFWYRQDPGLGLRLIYFSYDVKMKEKGDIPEGYSVSREKKERFSLILESASTNQTSMYLCASSPRDRLNTEAFFGQGTRLTVV.

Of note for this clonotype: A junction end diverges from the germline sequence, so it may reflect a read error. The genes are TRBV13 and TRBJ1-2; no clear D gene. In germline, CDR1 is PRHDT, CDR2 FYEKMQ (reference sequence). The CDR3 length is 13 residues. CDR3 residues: CASSIGVSGGYTF. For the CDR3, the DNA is TGTGCCAGCAGCATAGGAGTATCAGGTGGCTACACCTTC.

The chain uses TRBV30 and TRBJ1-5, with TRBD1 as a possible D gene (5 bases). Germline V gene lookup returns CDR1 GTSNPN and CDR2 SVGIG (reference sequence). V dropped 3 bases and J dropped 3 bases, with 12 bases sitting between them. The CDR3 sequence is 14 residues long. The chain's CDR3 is CAWSPRQFNQPQHF. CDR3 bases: TGTGCCTGGAGCCCCCGACAGTTCAATCAGCCCCAGCATTTT.

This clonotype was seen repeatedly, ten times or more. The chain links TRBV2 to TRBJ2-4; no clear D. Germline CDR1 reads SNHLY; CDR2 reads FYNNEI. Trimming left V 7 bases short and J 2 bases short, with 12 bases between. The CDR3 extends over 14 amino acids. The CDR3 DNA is TGTGCCAGCAACCGTCTACTTACCAAAAACATTCAGTACTTC. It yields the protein CASNRLLTKNIQYF. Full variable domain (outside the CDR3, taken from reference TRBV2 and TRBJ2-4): EPEVTQTPSHQVTQMGQEVILRCVPISNHLYFYWYRQILGQKVEFLVSFYNNEISEKSEIFDDQFSVERPDGSNFTLKIRSTKLEDSAMYFCASNRLLTKNIQYFGAGTRLSVL.

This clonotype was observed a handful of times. The CDR3 DNA is TGTGCCAGCAGTTTCGGAAGACAGGATCACGGGGAGCTGTTTTTT. Its protein is CASSFGRQDHGELFF. The rearrangement links TRBV28 to TRBJ2-2, with D tentatively TRBD1 (6 bases). Germline V gene data show CDR1 as MDHEN and CDR2 as SYDVKM. The CDR3 runs 15 residues. V was pared by 3 bases and J by 7 bases, with 15 bases between.

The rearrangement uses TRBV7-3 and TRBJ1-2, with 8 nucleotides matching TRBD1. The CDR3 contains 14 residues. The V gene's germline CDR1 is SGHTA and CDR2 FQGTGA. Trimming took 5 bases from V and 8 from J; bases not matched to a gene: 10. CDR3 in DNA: TGTGCCAGCAGCCCTAACGCCAGGGGGCGAGGCTACACCTTC. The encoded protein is CASSPNARGRGYTF.

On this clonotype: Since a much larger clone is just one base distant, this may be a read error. Here the CDR3 DNA reads TGCAGTGCTAGAGATGGCCCCCGGATTATGAGCTCCTACGAGCAGTACTTC. Translating gives CSARDGPRIMSSYEQYF. This chain links TRBV20-1 with TRBJ2-7; D is unclear. Trimming took 0 bases from V and 0 from J, leaving 18 bases between them. Germline V gene sequence: CDR1 DFQATT, CDR2 SNEGSKA (reference sequence). The CDR3 loop spans 17 amino acids.

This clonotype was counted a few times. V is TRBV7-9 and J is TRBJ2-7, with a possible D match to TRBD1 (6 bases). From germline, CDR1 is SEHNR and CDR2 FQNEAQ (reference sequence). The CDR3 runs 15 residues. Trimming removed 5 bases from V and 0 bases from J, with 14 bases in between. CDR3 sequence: CASSDSPRGSYEQYF. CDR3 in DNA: TGTGCCAGCAGCGACTCGCCCAGGGGCTCCTACGAGCAGTACTTC.

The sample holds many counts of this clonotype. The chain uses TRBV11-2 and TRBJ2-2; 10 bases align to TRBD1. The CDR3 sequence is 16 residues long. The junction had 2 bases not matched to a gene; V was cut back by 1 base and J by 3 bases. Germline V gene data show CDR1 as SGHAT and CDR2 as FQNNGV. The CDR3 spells CASSLGTGGYTGELFF. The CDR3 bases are TGTGCCAGCAGCTTAGGGACAGGGGGTTACACCGGGGAGCTGTTTTTT. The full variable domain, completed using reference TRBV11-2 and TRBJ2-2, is EAGVAQSPRYKIIEKRQSVAFWCNPISGHATLYWYQQILGQGPKLLIQFQNNGVVDDSQLPKDRFSAERLKGVDSTLKIQPAKLEDSAVYLCASSLGTGGYTGELFFGEGSRLTVL.